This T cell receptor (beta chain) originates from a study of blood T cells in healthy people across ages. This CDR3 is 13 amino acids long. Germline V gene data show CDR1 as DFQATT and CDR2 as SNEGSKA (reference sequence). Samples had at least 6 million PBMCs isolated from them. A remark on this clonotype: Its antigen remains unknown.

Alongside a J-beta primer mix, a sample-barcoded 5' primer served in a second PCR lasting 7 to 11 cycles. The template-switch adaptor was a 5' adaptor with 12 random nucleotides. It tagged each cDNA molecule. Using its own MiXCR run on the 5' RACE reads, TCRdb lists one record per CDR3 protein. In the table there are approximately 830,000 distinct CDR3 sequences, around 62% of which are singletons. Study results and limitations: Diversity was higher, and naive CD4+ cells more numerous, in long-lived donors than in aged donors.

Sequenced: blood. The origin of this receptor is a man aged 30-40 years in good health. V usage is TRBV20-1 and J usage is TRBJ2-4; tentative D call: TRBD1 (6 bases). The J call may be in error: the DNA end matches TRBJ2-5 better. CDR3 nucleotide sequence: TGCAGTGCTAGGGGGGCAGGTTGGGAGACCCAGTACTTC. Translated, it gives CSARGAGWETQYF.